The rows below give T cell receptor beta chains drawn from one sample of a study of tumor-infiltrating lymphocytes in oesophageal squamous cell carcinoma. Via MiXCR, TCRdb re-called the reads, giving one row per CDR3 protein. In the table there are about 12,000 distinct CDR3 sequences, nearly 60% of which are singletons. Sequences were obtained from blood. All receptors derive from a female donor with esophageal squamous cell carcinoma. Each CDR3 is given with its conserved first and last residue. The order of the fields is V gene, clone size, J gene, D gene, CDR3 DNA, CDR3 protein. A D gene is named only where the DNA matches it firmly. Size is stated for part of the rows, as once, few or many counts, or as a class when the clone is expanded.

TRBV10-3	few	TRBJ2-1	.	TGTGCCATCAGTGAGGGGGTAGATGAGCAGTTCTTC	CAISEGVDEQFF
TRBV11-2	few	TRBJ1-2	.	TGTGCCAGCAGCTTAGGTGGACATCCCTCAGCGGGCTACACCTTC	CASSLGGHPSAGYTF
TRBV7-6	.	TRBJ2-5	.	TGTGCCAGCAGCTTAGGGACTCAAGAGACCCAGTACTTC	CASSLGTQETQYF
TRBV7-3	.	TRBJ2-7	.	TGTGCCAGCAGCTTAACGGCAGCACCCTCTTACGAGCAGTACTTC	CASSLTAAPSYEQYF
TRBV6-2/TRBV6-3	few	TRBJ1-2	.	TGTGCCAGCAGTGTGGCGGGGGAAATACATGGCTACACCTTC	CASSVAGEIHGYTF
TRBV7-4	.	TRBJ2-4	.	TGTGCCAGCAGCCAGGGTAACAAAAACATTCAGTACTTC	CASSQGNKNIQYF
TRBV11-2	.	TRBJ2-1	.	TGTGCCAGCAGCTTAGATCGCGGACTCCTTTCCTACAATGAGCAGTTCTTC	CASSLDRGLLSYNEQFF
TRBV28	.	TRBJ2-7	TRBD2	TGTGCCAGCAGTTTCCCCCGGGCTCTTTCAAGCGGGGGCTACAATGAGCAGTACTTC	CASSFPRALSSGGYNEQYF
TRBV7-6	many	TRBJ2-1	.	TGTGCCAGCAGCCCTATTTATGCCGGGGGTCGTAATGAGCAGTTCTTC	CASSPIYAGGRNEQFF
TRBV6-1	.	TRBJ2-7	TRBD1	TGTGCCAGCAGAGTGACAGGGCTCGAGCAGTACTTC	CASRVTGLEQYF
TRBV6-2/TRBV6-3	many	TRBJ2-7	.	TGTGCCAGCAGTTACTGGGAGAAGCAGTACTTC	CASSYWEKQYF
TRBV7-3	few	TRBJ2-1	.	TGTGCCAGCAGCTTAAATTATGGGAATGAGCAGTTCTTC	CASSLNYGNEQFF
TRBV24-1	few	TRBJ2-1	.	TGTGCCACCAGTGATAGCTCGACGAGCTCCTACAATGAGCAGTTCTTC	CATSDSSTSSYNEQFF
TRBV7-3	.	TRBJ2-1	.	TGTGCCAGCAGCTTAAAGGGGTACGGGTGGGACAATGAGCAGTTCTTC	CASSLKGYGWDNEQFF
TRBV7-3	.	TRBJ2-1	TRBD2	TGTGCCAGCAGGGTATCTAGCGGAGGCGCCCATGAGCAGTTCTTC	CASRVSSGGAHEQFF
TRBV7-3	.	TRBJ2-2	.	TGTGCCAGCAGCTTAACGGTAAACGCCGGGGAGCTGTTTTTT	CASSLTVNAGELFF
TRBV7-6	.	TRBJ1-1	.	TGTGCCAGCAGCTTAGGCCTTGGCAGAAACACTGAAGCTTTCTTT	CASSLGLGRNTEAFF
TRBV7-2	.	TRBJ2-1	TRBD2	TGTGCCAGCAGCCACCGGACTAGCGGGTCGGGTGAGCAGTTCTTC	CASSHRTSGSGEQFF
TRBV7-2	.	TRBJ1-1	.	TGTGCCAGCAGCTTAGGAGCCAGGGCCCGAGGCACTGAAGCTTTCTTT	CASSLGARARGTEAFF
TRBV24-1	.	TRBJ2-5	.	TGTGCCACCAGTGGACAACAGCAAGGGGGTTTAGAGACCCAGTACTTC	CATSGQQQGGLETQYF
TRBV10-1	.	TRBJ1-1	.	TGCGCCAGCAGTGAGTCGAATGGGCCATTCCTGGAAGCTTTCTTT	CASSESNGPFLEAFF
TRBV7-9	.	TRBJ2-3	.	TGTGCCAGCAGCTCACCCGGGTCTAGCACAGATACGCAGTATTTT	CASSSPGSSTDTQYF
TRBV11-2	few	TRBJ2-5	.	TGTGCCAGCAGCTTAGACCAAGAGACCCAGTACTTC	CASSLDQETQYF
TRBV5-6	.	TRBJ2-1	.	TGTGCCAGCAGCTCCCCGGACGACGGCTACAATGAGCAGTTCTTC	CASSSPDDGYNEQFF
TRBV7-8	.	TRBJ2-3	TRBD2	TGTGCCAGCAGCTTAGGGGCTAGCGGGAGTCCAGATACGCAGTATTTT	CASSLGASGSPDTQYF
TRBV6-1	medium-sized	TRBJ2-7	TRBD1	TGTGCCAGCAGCCTCGGGACAGGGGTTCGGGAGCAGTACTTC	CASSLGTGVREQYF
TRBV6-6	.	TRBJ2-7	TRBD1	TGTGCCAGCAGTTACTCGGGGACAGGGGCCTCCTACGAGCAGTACTTC	CASSYSGTGASYEQYF
TRBV18	.	TRBJ2-1	TRBD2	TGTGCCAGCTCAAAGGGACTAGCGGGATACAATGAGCAGTTCTTC	CASSKGLAGYNEQFF
TRBV7-4	.	TRBJ1-1	.	TGTGCCAGCAGCCAAGATATGGGGGAGGCCACTGAAGCTTTCTTT	CASSQDMGEATEAFF
TRBV5-1	many	TRBJ2-7	TRBD2	TGCGCCAGCAGCTTCCTAGCGGGAGAGAAAACCTACGAGCAGTACTTC	CASSFLAGEKTYEQYF
TRBV19	.	TRBJ2-1	TRBD2	TGTGCCAGTAGTCCCCCGGGACTAGCGGGAGATAATGAGCAGTTCTTC	CASSPPGLAGDNEQFF
TRBV5-6	.	TRBJ1-2	.	TGTGCCAGCAGCTTCGACTATGGCTACACCTTC	CASSFDYGYTF
TRBV27	.	TRBJ2-3	TRBD2	TGTGCCAGCAGTTCCCGACTAGCGGGAGGCACAGATACGCAGTATTTT	CASSSRLAGGTDTQYF
TRBV12-3/TRBV12-4	.	TRBJ2-2	.	TGTGCCAGCAGTTTCAGGGAGACCGGGGAGCTGTTTTTT	CASSFRETGELFF
TRBV24-1	.	TRBJ2-1	.	TGTGCCACCAGTGATTCTGCGACAGCGTACAATGAGCAGTTCTTC	CATSDSATAYNEQFF
TRBV11-2	.	TRBJ2-1	TRBD2	TGTGCCAGCAGCTTAGGCGGGGGAGGGAATGAGCAGTTCTTC	CASSLGGGGNEQFF
TRBV10-2	.	TRBJ2-1	TRBD1	TGCGCCAGCAGTTCGCCCCGGGACAGGTCGTACAATGAGCAGTTCTTC	CASSSPRDRSYNEQFF
TRBV12-3/TRBV12-4	.	TRBJ1-1	.	TGTGCCAGCAGTTTAGGGGGGGACGGCACTGAAGCTTTCTTT	CASSLGGDGTEAFF
TRBV7-2	.	TRBJ2-3	.	TGTGCCAGCAGCTTAGGAACTCCCCGCACAGATACGCAGTATTTT	CASSLGTPRTDTQYF
TRBV12-3/TRBV12-4	few	TRBJ2-5	TRBD2	TGTGCCAGCAGAGCGGGAGGGGAAGAGACCCAGTACTTC	CASRAGGEETQYF
TRBV10-3	.	TRBJ2-7	TRBD1	TGTGCCATCAAGGGGGCCGACAGGGCTGACGAGCAGTACTTC	CAIKGADRADEQYF
TRBV7-4	.	TRBJ2-7	TRBD1	TGTGCCAGCAGCTTTATCGCGTCCCAGGGGGCGCGAAACGAGCAGTACTTC	CASSFIASQGARNEQYF
TRBV6-1	.	TRBJ1-2	.	TGTGCCAGCAGGGCCCCGGGCGAGTGGCTTAACTATGGCTACACCTTC	CASRAPGEWLNYGYTF
TRBV6-1	.	TRBJ2-7	TRBD1	TGTGCCAGCAAAATCCGGGACAGGGCATACTTC	CASKIRDRAYF
TRBV7-6	once	TRBJ2-1	.	TGTGCCAGCAGCTTCCGGGACAGCGGGGACTATGAGCAGTTCTTC	CASSFRDSGDYEQFF
TRBV2	.	TRBJ2-5	.	TGTGCCAGCAGTGATCCAGGATTACAAGAGACCCAGTACTTC	CASSDPGLQETQYF
TRBV7-6	few	TRBJ2-5	TRBD1	TGTGCCAGCAGCTTAGCGACAGGGGTAGAGACCCAGTACTTC	CASSLATGVETQYF
TRBV6-4	many	TRBJ1-2	.	TGTGCCAGCAGTGACTCGGTCCGGGCGGGAGGCTACACCTTC	CASSDSVRAGGYTF
TRBV5-3	.	TRBJ2-1	.	TGTGCCAGCAGCTTGGTAGGGGTCTCCTACAATGAGCAGTTCTTC	CASSLVGVSYNEQFF
TRBV7-2	.	TRBJ1-5	.	TGTGCCAGCAGCTTAGCGGACAGTATTCTTAGCAATCAGCCCCAGCATTTT	CASSLADSILSNQPQHF
TRBV7-6	.	TRBJ1-6	.	TGTGCCAGCAGCACCAGTAGCGGGGGGCAGCACTTT	CASSTSSGGQHF